This T cell receptor (beta chain) was recorded in a study of vaccination and CD4 T cells after COVID-19. Study-level background: It was a median around 92 days after diagnosis, with a range of 35 to 161, that post-COVID samples were drawn. Post-vaccine sampling followed dose two by a median roughly 70 days (range 14 to 241). From HCoV-229E, HCoV-OC43, HCoV-NL63 and SARS-CoV-2, overlapping spike peptides were used to stimulate the cells.

Scientists ran DNA taken from cultured CD4+ T cells through the Oncomine TCR Beta short-read assay for sequencing. TCRdb called the PCR reads again in MiXCR, with one record for every CDR3 protein. Altogether about 25,000 distinct CDR3 sequences are present, around two fifths being singletons, with the ten largest covering 7.2%. With V trimmed by 3 bases and J by 2 bases, 10 bases remained unmatched. Germline V gene data show CDR1 as DFQATT and CDR2 as SNEGSKA (reference sequence). The CDR3 length is 15 residues. Comments on this clonotype: As yet, its antigen is unknown.

As for treatment: roughly 10-day PBMC culture with coronavirus spike peptide pools or control peptides (ViraFEST assay). Negative selection separated CD4+ T cells from 10-day cultures. This chain links TRBV20-1 with TRBJ2-7, with 7 positions matching TRBD2. The source of this sequence is a human donor who had recovered from COVID-19. The specimen sequenced was CD4+ T cells from blood, cultured in vitro. The CDR3: CSARSVAGRTYEQYF. CDR3 in DNA: TGCAGTGCTAGGTCAGTAGCGGGTAGGACCTACGAGCAGTACTTC.